A selection of T cell receptor beta chains follows, all from one sample in a study of T-cell reconstitution after alpha-beta-depleted transplantation in children. TCRdb re-derived calls from the PCR reads in MiXCR, one entry per CDR3 protein. Of approximately 300,000 distinct CDR3 sequences in the sample, about 7.3% were seen once. The sequences come from peripheral blood, collected 360 days after TCRalphabeta/CD19-depleted stem cell transplant. The origin of the receptors is a female patient aged 2 to 10 who had a stem cell transplant for Fanconi anemia, so the T cells may come from the graft donor. Both conserved end residues are part of each CDR3. Fields, in order: V gene, clone size, CDR3 protein. Part of the rows lack a size; the others show once, few, many or a class for expanded clones.

TRBV20-1 many CSAKDSVGTDTQYF
TRBV29-1 many CSVRDRGYNEQFF
TRBV20-1 . CSARRPSAEQYF
TRBV20-1 many CSAPGLAETQYF
TRBV9 few CASSKTGEGYSPLHF
TRBV11-2 many CASSLSSDGSPLHF
TRBV2 many CASSEGTSAYEQYF
TRBV28 few CASSTLSQIGNQPQHF
TRBV7-6 many CASSLTGEDSPLHF
TRBV7-9 many CASSLDPGRPAFF
TRBV7-2 few CASSLVSGGGYEQYF
TRBV20-1 many CSAYHFDRGGYGYTF
TRBV7-9 many CASSLAQGGETQYF
TRBV6-2/TRBV6-3 . CASSRQGVYGYPF
TRBV19 few CARPPGLGYEQYF
TRBV18 . CASSPLTSGGTGVEQFF
TRBV29-1 many CSGTNTEAFF
TRBV12-3/TRBV12-4 many CASSRITGGDTEAFF
TRBV5-1 . CASSPGQGTGEQFF
TRBV20-1 few CSATLIEASSYNEQFF
TRBV28 many CASRRDFNYGYTF
TRBV4-3 few CASSQRYPPDHGYTF
TRBV19 . CASSMNLGSSEAFF
TRBV3-1 . CASSHQTSGGADTQYF
TRBV29-1 many CSVEDPGVRSRTDTQYF
TRBV28 many CASTLPTYNEQFF
TRBV5-1 many CASSLEGMGNTEAFF
TRBV20-1 . CSVSTDITTEAFF
TRBV15 many CATRKTGGFWANVLTF
TRBV28 many CASSRSGLAGVNEQFF
TRBV3-1 many CASSRGLAVVTDTQYF
TRBV4-2 many CASSLHKSWALAGSSYEQYF
TRBV7-4 many CASSSSNEQFF
TRBV12-3/TRBV12-4 many CASSLSGLLNEQFF
TRBV5-1 . CASSLDPGGTEVFF
TRBV30 . CAWSEVQAFF
TRBV7-6 many CASSSQDRNVVPGEQFF
TRBV3-1 . CASSQGLAGRLSF